The 4 T cell receptor beta chains below all came from one sample that was sequenced in a study of blood T cell repertoires in COVID-19. The protocol was immunoSEQ multiplex PCR, while the TCRdb copy is restricted to in-frame clones and leaves out a portion. The sample carries approximately 300,000 clones, 85% to 90% recorded once. The material sequenced was peripheral blood. These receptors originate from a woman in her thirties or forties with acute or convalescent COVID-19.

V and J are TRBV9 and TRBJ2-3; 9 bases align to TRBD2. V lost 0 bases and J lost 2; bases outside the gene matches: 4. This CDR3 is 16 amino acids long. Germline V gene lookup returns CDR1 SGDLS and CDR2 YYNGEE. The CDR3 reads CASSVGASGVTDTQYF. The DNA for the CDR3 is TGTGCCAGCAGCGTAGGTGCTAGCGGGGTCACAGATACGCAGTATTTT.

The gene calls are TRBV10-3 and TRBJ1-1; 7 bases are shared with TRBD1. V trimming: 2 bases; J trimming: 1 base; junction bases outside the gene matches: 4. The CDR3 consists of 15 residues. Germline V gene lookup returns CDR1 ENHRY and CDR2 SYGVKD. The CDR3 DNA is TGTGCCATCAGTGAGGCGGGACAGCGGAACACTGAAGCTTTCTTT. Protein: CAISEAGQRNTEAFF.

V usage is TRBV12-3 or TRBV12-4 and J usage is TRBJ2-5, with 10 bases identical to TRBD2. The CDR3 has 13 amino acids. With V trimmed by 6 bases and J by 5 bases, 3 bases remained unmatched. The CDR3 bases are TGTGCCAGCAGCAATAGCGGGAGGGAGACCCAGTACTTC. Translation: CASSNSGRETQYF.

The chain carries TRBV9 and TRBJ1-1; D remains unclear. The ends were cut back, 4 bases at V and 6 bases at J, with 13 bases in the middle. The CDR3 runs to 13 residues. CDR1 SGDLS and CDR2 YYNGEE come from the germline V gene. For the CDR3, the DNA is TGTGCCAGCAGCCCCCATTCGGTGGCTGAAGCTTTCTTT. This codes for CASSPHSVAEAFF.